This T cell receptor beta chain was recovered during a study of graft-versus-host responses after intestinal transplantation. Study-wide findings and caveats: Early declines in HvG clones that occurred post-transplant were associated with peak circulating GvH clone levels.

The CDR3 covers 15 residues. J was trimmed by 6 bases and V by 2 bases; bases with no gene match: 8. CDR1 is SGHRS and CDR2 is YFSETQ in the germline V gene. With respect to this clone: What it recognizes is unknown.

TCRdb keeps only in-frame clones here, not all; method: immunoSEQ multiplex PCR. The sample contains some 100,000 clones, roughly 92% of which appear only once. Material: unstimulated CD8+ T cells sorted from spleen or lymph node cells, obtained before transplant. This chain joins TRBV5-1 and TRBJ2-3; TRBD2 matches at 8 bases. This clonotype was sampled from a human donor who was the organ donor for an intestinal transplant. CDR3 sequence reads: CASSFWAGRADTQYF. In DNA form, the CDR3 reads TGCGCCAGCAGCTTTTGGGCCGGGAGGGCCGATACGCAGTATTTT.